Listed below are T cell receptor beta chains from one sample, sequenced in a study of blood T cell repertoires in COVID-19. Measured with immunoSEQ multiplex PCR; TCRdb has only the in-frame clones, and not every one. The sample includes hundreds of thousands of clones, more than 70% of them seen just once. What was sequenced was peripheral blood. The receptor set was obtained from a woman between 40 and 55 years old who had recovered from COVID-19. Both conserved end residues are part of each CDR3. The D gene is left open where the match is weak. Rows may omit the clone size; those that give it use once, few, many or a size class.

clone size: .
V gene: TRBV19
D gene: .
J gene: TRBJ2-1
CDR3 protein: CASSETSWSGNEQFF
CDR3 DNA: TGTGCCAGTAGCGAAACTAGTTGGTCGGGGAATGAGCAGTTCTTC

clone size: .
V gene: TRBV2
D gene: TRBD2
J gene: TRBJ2-1
CDR3 protein: CASSHPRGGSYNEQFF
CDR3 DNA: TGTGCCAGCAGCCACCCACGGGGGGGGAGCTACAATGAGCAGTTCTTC

clone size: .
V gene: TRBV27
D gene: TRBD1
J gene: TRBJ1-2
CDR3 protein: CASSLTGQGGGYTF
CDR3 DNA: TGTGCCAGCAGTTTAACCGGACAGGGGGGCGGCTACACCTTC

clone size: .
V gene: TRBV6-6
D gene: TRBD2
J gene: TRBJ2-1
CDR3 protein: CASSRTSGRGNEQFF
CDR3 DNA: TGTGCCAGCAGTCGGACTAGCGGGAGGGGGAATGAGCAGTTCTTC

clone size: few
V gene: TRBV7-2
D gene: .
J gene: TRBJ2-5
CDR3 protein: CASSRDMSPQETQYF
CDR3 DNA: TGTGCCAGCAGCAGGGACATGAGCCCCCAAGAGACCCAGTACTTC

clone size: .
V gene: TRBV5-1
D gene: .
J gene: TRBJ1-3
CDR3 protein: CASSGGRGGNTIYF
CDR3 DNA: TGCGCCAGCAGCGGTGGTAGGGGTGGAAACACCATATATTTT

clone size: .
V gene: TRBV2
D gene: TRBD1
J gene: TRBJ1-1
CDR3 protein: CASRDRDPEAFF
CDR3 DNA: TGTGCCAGCAGGGACAGGGACCCTGAAGCTTTCTTT

clone size: .
V gene: TRBV5-5
D gene: .
J gene: TRBJ1-3
CDR3 protein: CASSFGPQGTGNTIYF
CDR3 DNA: TGTGCCAGCAGCTTCGGGCCCCAAGGGACAGGAAACACCATATATTTT

clone size: .
V gene: TRBV3-1/TRBV3-2
D gene: .
J gene: TRBJ2-7
CDR3 protein: CASSQGAVRSYEQYF
CDR3 DNA: TGTGCCAGCAGCCAGGGAGCTGTCCGGAGCTACGAGCAGTACTTC

clone size: few
V gene: TRBV7-2
D gene: .
J gene: TRBJ2-1
CDR3 protein: CASRRGGRGPRYNEQFF
CDR3 DNA: TGTGCCAGCAGACGAGGGGGTCGGGGACCCCGATACAATGAGCAGTTCTTC

clone size: .
V gene: TRBV7-9
D gene: TRBD2
J gene: TRBJ2-1
CDR3 protein: CASSFVGGPNNEQFF
CDR3 DNA: TGTGCCAGCAGCTTTGTGGGAGGGCCCAACAATGAGCAGTTCTTC

clone size: .
V gene: TRBV6-5
D gene: .
J gene: TRBJ1-5
CDR3 protein: CASASAFNQPQHF
CDR3 DNA: TGTGCCAGCGCCAGCGCCTTCAATCAGCCCCAGCATTTT

clone size: .
V gene: TRBV18
D gene: .
J gene: TRBJ2-7
CDR3 protein: CASARDNSYEQYF
CDR3 DNA: TGTGCCAGCGCCCGGGACAACTCCTACGAGCAGTACTTC

clone size: few
V gene: TRBV27
D gene: .
J gene: TRBJ1-5
CDR3 protein: CASSLGAWQPQHF
CDR3 DNA: TGTGCCAGCAGTTTGGGGGCGTGGCAGCCCCAGCATTTT

clone size: .
V gene: TRBV14
D gene: .
J gene: TRBJ1-1
CDR3 protein: CASSPIPTANTEAFF
CDR3 DNA: TGTGCCAGCAGCCCAATACCCACAGCGAACACTGAAGCTTTCTTT

clone size: .
V gene: TRBV13
D gene: .
J gene: TRBJ1-4
CDR3 protein: CASSPTTGLANEKLFF
CDR3 DNA: TGTGCCAGCAGCCCAACTACAGGGTTGGCTAATGAAAAACTGTTTTTT

clone size: .
V gene: TRBV9
D gene: .
J gene: TRBJ2-1
CDR3 protein: CASSVASSNEQFF
CDR3 DNA: TGTGCCAGCAGCGTTGCTAGCAGCAATGAGCAGTTCTTC

clone size: few
V gene: TRBV2
D gene: .
J gene: TRBJ1-2
CDR3 protein: CANSRDTNYGYTF
CDR3 DNA: TGTGCCAACAGCCGGGACACCAACTATGGCTACACCTTC

clone size: once
V gene: TRBV7-3
D gene: .
J gene: TRBJ2-1
CDR3 protein: CASSLSGGGPLANEQFF
CDR3 DNA: TGTGCCAGCAGCTTATCCGGCGGCGGCCCCCTGGCCAATGAGCAGTTCTTC

clone size: .
V gene: TRBV5-1
D gene: TRBD2
J gene: TRBJ2-3
CDR3 protein: CASSPTTSGLSTDTQYF
CDR3 DNA: TGCGCCAGCAGCCCCACGACTAGCGGCCTTAGCACAGATACGCAGTATTTT

clone size: .
V gene: TRBV25-1
D gene: TRBD1
J gene: TRBJ1-4
CDR3 protein: CASSEPSRGWTNEKLFF
CDR3 DNA: TGTGCCAGCAGTGAGCCATCCAGGGGGTGGACTAATGAAAAACTGTTTTTT

clone size: .
V gene: TRBV19
D gene: TRBD1
J gene: TRBJ1-6
CDR3 protein: CASSPRDRGGNNSPLHF
CDR3 DNA: TGTGCCAGTAGTCCAAGGGACAGGGGGGGAAATAATTCACCCCTCCACTTT

clone size: .
V gene: TRBV25-1
D gene: TRBD2
J gene: TRBJ2-1
CDR3 protein: CAISKAGGSPNEQFF
CDR3 DNA: TGTGCCATCTCCAAAGCGGGAGGCTCCCCCAATGAGCAGTTCTTC

clone size: few
V gene: TRBV7-6
D gene: TRBD2
J gene: TRBJ2-7
CDR3 protein: CASSTGLAGGPRSYEQYF
CDR3 DNA: TGTGCCAGCAGCACGGGACTAGCGGGAGGCCCCCGCTCCTACGAGCAGTACTTC

clone size: .
V gene: TRBV5-6
D gene: TRBD2
J gene: TRBJ2-1
CDR3 protein: CASSPRTSGEPYNEQFF
CDR3 DNA: TGTGCCAGCAGCCCTAGGACTAGCGGAGAGCCTTACAATGAGCAGTTCTTC

clone size: .
V gene: TRBV6-5
D gene: .
J gene: TRBJ1-5
CDR3 protein: CASSPVRQGNQPQHF
CDR3 DNA: TGTGCCAGCAGTCCCGTCCGGCAGGGCAATCAGCCCCAGCATTTT

clone size: .
V gene: TRBV7-8
D gene: TRBD1
J gene: TRBJ1-5
CDR3 protein: CASAGQGVNQPQHF
CDR3 DNA: TGTGCCAGCGCGGGGCAGGGGGTTAATCAGCCCCAGCATTTT

clone size: .
V gene: TRBV7-6
D gene: .
J gene: TRBJ2-7
CDR3 protein: CASSVAPRGGLLYEQYF
CDR3 DNA: TGTGCCAGCAGCGTTGCCCCCCGGGGAGGTCTACTCTACGAGCAGTACTTC

clone size: .
V gene: TRBV18
D gene: TRBD2
J gene: TRBJ2-3
CDR3 protein: CASSPVGLALDTQYF
CDR3 DNA: TGTGCCAGCTCACCGGTGGGACTAGCTTTGGATACGCAGTATTTT

clone size: .
V gene: TRBV7-2
D gene: TRBD2
J gene: TRBJ2-3
CDR3 protein: CASSPGGYEDTQYF
CDR3 DNA: TGTGCCAGCAGCCCGGGAGGGTACGAAGATACGCAGTATTTT

clone size: .
V gene: TRBV18
D gene: .
J gene: TRBJ2-1
CDR3 protein: CASSPGAGLTYNEQFF
CDR3 DNA: TGTGCCAGCTCACCAGGGGCGGGACTCACCTACAATGAGCAGTTCTTC

clone size: .
V gene: TRBV19
D gene: .
J gene: TRBJ1-4
CDR3 protein: CASSASGEKLFF
CDR3 DNA: TGTGCCAGTAGTGCCAGCGGTGAAAAACTGTTTTTT

clone size: .
V gene: TRBV5-5
D gene: .
J gene: TRBJ1-2
CDR3 protein: CASSFTVPAPGGYTF
CDR3 DNA: TGTGCCAGCAGCTTTACGGTCCCCGCCCCGGGGGGCTACACCTTC

clone size: many
V gene: TRBV6-2/TRBV6-3
D gene: .
J gene: TRBJ2-2
CDR3 protein: CASSNRVDTGELFF
CDR3 DNA: TGTGCCAGCAGCAACAGGGTGGACACCGGGGAGCTGTTTTTT

clone size: .
V gene: TRBV5-6
D gene: .
J gene: TRBJ2-1
CDR3 protein: CASSPDSDEQFF
CDR3 DNA: TGTGCCAGCAGCCCGGACAGCGATGAGCAGTTCTTC

clone size: once
V gene: TRBV11-3
D gene: .
J gene: TRBJ1-1
CDR3 protein: CASSQRDTTEAFF
CDR3 DNA: TGTGCCAGCAGCCAACGGGACACCACTGAAGCTTTCTTT

clone size: .
V gene: TRBV7-3
D gene: .
J gene: TRBJ2-7
CDR3 protein: CASSLTGSGGYEQYF
CDR3 DNA: TGTGCCAGCAGCTTAACCGGGAGTGGCGGGTACGAGCAGTACTTC

clone size: .
V gene: TRBV3-1/TRBV3-2
D gene: .
J gene: TRBJ1-2
CDR3 protein: CASSQGTAYGYTF
CDR3 DNA: TGTGCCAGCAGCCAAGGGACTGCCTATGGCTACACCTTC

clone size: .
V gene: TRBV6-6
D gene: .
J gene: TRBJ1-2
CDR3 protein: CASSSTGLLGYTF
CDR3 DNA: TGTGCCAGCAGCTCGACAGGCCTGCTGGGCTACACCTTC

clone size: .
V gene: TRBV30
D gene: TRBD1
J gene: TRBJ1-2
CDR3 protein: CAWTPGTGRGYTF
CDR3 DNA: TGTGCCTGGACCCCCGGGACAGGGAGAGGCTACACCTTC

clone size: once
V gene: TRBV27
D gene: TRBD1
J gene: TRBJ1-2
CDR3 protein: CASSLTGGRGTNYGYTF
CDR3 DNA: TGTGCCAGCAGTCTAACAGGGGGACGGGGTACTAACTATGGCTACACCTTC

clone size: few
V gene: TRBV7-2
D gene: TRBD2
J gene: TRBJ2-7
CDR3 protein: CASSLGTSGAGYEQYF
CDR3 DNA: TGTGCCAGCAGCTTAGGGACTAGCGGGGCGGGCTACGAGCAGTACTTC

clone size: once
V gene: TRBV21-1
D gene: .
J gene: TRBJ2-4
CDR3 protein: CASSAVGGIQYF
CDR3 DNA: TGTGCCAGCAGCGCAGTGGGGGGCATTCAGTACTTC